The present T cell receptor beta chain was sequenced within a study of cytomegalovirus exposure and HLA in healthy donors. This CDR3 contains 15 residues. Per the germline V gene, CDR1 is MNHNS and CDR2 is SASEGT. With V trimmed by 3 bases and J by 4 bases, 8 bases remained unmatched. Vbeta (60) and Jbeta (13) primers were used in the PCR. Sequencing was performed with immunoSEQ multiplex PCR; in TCRdb, only in-frame clones are kept and a portion is missing. The table lists under 200,000 clones, approximately 79% of them singletons. About this clone: Its antigen is still unknown.

Whole-study results and caveats: Association with HLA alleles at 0.05 false discovery rate was found for 15,000 to 20,000 TCR beta sequences in a later analysis. Altogether, 150 to 200 TCR beta chains were recorded as cytomegalovirus-associated.

The chain joins TRBV6-1 to TRBJ2-7, with TRBD2 identical over 8 bases. The receptor's source is a man aged 40-49 years in good health and CMV-seropositive. Input material: PBMCs. CDR3 sequence: CASSDAGGLLYEQYF. The CDR3 DNA follows: TGTGCCAGCAGTGACGCGGGGGGCCTCTTATACGAGCAGTACTTC.